Described below is a single TCR beta chain sequence and its context. The entry originates in a study of blood T cell repertoires in COVID-19. The CDR3 is 13 amino acids. Germline CDR1 and CDR2: SGHRS and YFSETQ. V was shortened by 0 bases and J by 9 bases, with 10 bases between the two germline ends. Measured with immunoSEQ multiplex PCR; TCRdb has only the in-frame clones, and not every one. The sample contains about 80,000 clones, around 80% of which appear only once. This clonotype originated in a man aged 60 to 69 with COVID-19, enrolled during active disease. Sequenced sample: peripheral blood. The chain recombines TRBV5-1 with TRBJ2-1; tentative D call: TRBD2 (5 bases). The CDR3 coding sequence is TGCGCCAGCAGCTTGGCCATCGAGGGTGAGCAGTTCTTC. The encoded protein is CASSLAIEGEQFF.